This T cell receptor beta chain was observed in a study of blood T cell repertoires in COVID-19. Looking at the study overall: In each case, the material was cDNA or gDNA derived from T cells, B-cell-depleted T cells, or PBMCs.

How the authors handled the data: Using reference gene primer amplification, nucleated cell counts were estimated. Assay used: immunoSEQ multiplex PCR; TCRdb lists only in-frame clones, some missing. V, J and clone size derive from that table, while D and trimming were established from the DNA sequence. The top ten hold 2% to 2.5% of the sample, which has approximately 200,000 clones, 87% seen once. Germline-derived CDR1 and CDR2 are KGHDR and SFDVKD. The CDR3 has 16 residues. The V gene end was trimmed by 5 bases and the J gene end by 3 bases; junction bases not matched to a gene: 10. The source material was PBMCs or T cells enriched from blood (not recorded which). This chain uses TRBV24-1 with TRBJ2-5; 8 bases are a match to TRBD2. The receptor was derived from a woman aged 30 to 39 who had recovered from COVID-19. The CDR3 DNA is TGTGCCACCAGTGCCCCCGGAGCGGGAGCAAAAGAGACCCAGTACTTC. It encodes CATSAPGAGAKETQYF.